This TCR beta chain was profiled in a study of shared clonotypes between healthy human individuals (dated by TCRdb to the early 2020s). Describing the broader study: A couple of women and three men aged 18 to 49 years were included in the cohort. To increase sequencing depth and limit assay-specific biases, TCR repertoire library preparation and sequencing were carried out by different laboratories using diverse techniques. Blood TCR repertoires of 5 or 6 healthy adults were deeply sequenced to estimate repertoire size and the extent of clonotype sharing between individuals. Each donor's leukapheresis produced roughly between about 0.8 and 8.9 billion PBMCs.

TCR CDR3 regions were amplified from genomic DNA by multiplex PCR using the deep immunoSEQ assay. Extracted genomic DNA from each cell subset was distributed evenly across all wells of several immunoSEQ 96-well plates, and each plate was treated as a replicate. Each replicate PCR for unsorted PBMC received about 0.3 ug genomic DNA, equal to around 30,000 T cell genomes. Unsorted PBMC genomic DNA was sequenced across ten immunoSEQ deep assay plates. Purified libraries were measured with a Qubit 3.0 fluorometer, size-checked on a Bioanalyzer 2100, and measured again with the KAPA Library Quantification kit. Each immunoSEQ 96-well plate was sequenced on its own single-read 150-cycle Illumina NextSeq 550 flow cell. Per the authors' processing: Because the immunoSEQ output included only junctional sequences and no quality scores, the filtering could not be the same as the filtering used for full-length reads. To assign V/J genes and CDR3, sequences were annotated against IMGT germline references using PyIR, a Python wrapper for IgBLAST v1.9. Any read was removed if the V/J assignment was weak (E-value above 1e-6), the CDR3 was missing, or the read contained stop codons, out-of-frame junctions, or ambiguous translated residues. V3J clonotypes were defined as sequences sharing the same inferred V gene, J gene, and CDR3 amino acid sequence. Percentage overlap between repertoires was calculated by dividing the number of shared unique clonotypes by the size of the smaller repertoire. Three approaches were used to assess repertoire richness: RTK rarefaction, the Chao1 estimator, and Recon v2.1 estimates of unobserved clonotypes. TCRdb took over this immuneACCESS table, retaining in-frame rearrangements with V and J assigned. Such tables are incomplete; in checked studies, under half of the missing clones stem from an unresolved V gene, and the remainder is unexplained. That table gives V, J and clone size, and the DNA gave D and trimming. In this sample the table shows roughly 450,000 clones, 79% of which occur a single time. Approximately 13% of the sample rests with the top ten.

The donors were healthy, HIV-negative adults with no recently reported acute infections or vaccinations. Every donor was a Caucasian adult living in Nashville, Tennessee, USA. In the unsorted samples, some 100 million PBMCs were counted, and genomic DNA was extracted using the QIAamp DNA Blood Mini kit. Blood was obtained by leukapheresis, after which PBMCs were separated by Ficoll-Histopaque density gradient centrifugation and cryopreserved in liquid nitrogen vapor phase. Per the germline V gene (reference sequence), SGHNT is the CDR1 and YYREEE is the CDR2. V and J are trimmed by 4 bases and 4 bases, and the gene matches miss 6 bases of the junction. Its CDR3 holds 15 amino acids, cysteine through phenylalanine. CDR3 DNA only is kept here, 45 bases in frame from base 1. About this clone: Its antigen target is currently unknown. Base-call qualities are not available, and no considerably larger clone is one nucleotide away.

General findings and caveats noted by the study authors: Sampling was restricted to blood, and TCR repertoires in tissues likely differ from the TCR repertoires found in blood. Based on pairwise subsampling, the degree of clonotype sharing among donors was expected to be affected by sequencing depth. The small number of donors limited the genetic and exposure-history diversity represented.

The rearrangement joined TRBV5-4 to TRBJ1-5; a stretch of 9 junction bases matches TRBD1. The specimen sequenced was PBMCs. The clonotype was recovered from a woman aged 40-49 years in good health. Some clones in this sample may be carry-over from other donors' samples. Read as DNA, the sequence is TGTGCCAGCAGCGCCCAGGGGACAGGGAATCAGCCCCAGCATTTT. It is translated as CASSAQGTGNQPQHF.